Sequencing of this T cell receptor (beta chain) was carried out in a study of CD8 T cells in ankylosing spondylitis. Study-level findings and limits: Made up of under 10 highly homologous variants, a TCR beta motif appeared characteristic of ankylosing spondylitis blood. Matched ankylosing spondylitis synovial fluid reportedly showed significant enrichment of disease-linked clones. Disease-linked clones were found to be CD8+ and relatively rare in peripheral blood. Certain motif variants had earlier been reported in reactive arthritis synovial fluid and blood.

From germline, CDR1 is SGDLS and CDR2 YYNGEE. V was pared by 2 bases and J by 1 base, with 19 bases between. CDR3 size: 17 residues. This clonotype showed up just a few times. Its antigen is currently unknown. TCR beta libraries were made by quantitative 5'-RACE with molecular barcodes. TCRdb analysed the 5' RACE reads with MiXCR anew, one entry per CDR3 protein. This table has about 800,000 distinct CDR3 sequences, about 12% appearing once. V usage is TRBV9 and J usage is TRBJ2-7; D may be TRBD1 (6 bases). The source material was blood, either unsorted or a sorted T cell fraction (not recorded which). The source of this sequence is a male donor with ankylosing spondylitis. The CDR3 DNA reads TGTGCCAGCAGCGTCAAACCGTACGACAGGCTATCCTACGAGCAGTACTTC. It translates to CASSVKPYDRLSYEQYF. Full variable domain (missing parts from reference TRBV9 and TRBJ2-7): DSGVTQTPKHLITATGQRVTLRCSPRSGDLSVYWYQQSLDQGLQFLIQYYNGEERAKGNILERFSAQQFPDLHSELNLSSLELGDSALYFCASSVKPYDRLSYEQYFGPGTRLTVT.